This TCR beta chain was observed in a study of T cell responses to AZD1222 COVID-19 vaccine. A few counts support this clone. This CDR3 spans 12 amino acids. V was clipped by 6 bases and J by 9 bases, with 9 bases between them. Germline CDR1 reads MNHEY; CDR2 reads SMNVEV (reference sequence). TCRdb keeps only in-frame clones here, not all; method: immunoSEQ multiplex PCR. The sample lists some 130,000 clones, roughly 87% occurring once. The chain couples TRBV27 to TRBJ1-6; D is possibly TRBD1 (6 bases). This receptor was obtained from an adult who received the AZD1222 COVID-19 vaccine. This material consisted of peripheral blood, taken 28 days after the second AZD1222 dose. This CDR3 is CASRLGGSPLHF. The CDR3, as DNA: TGTGCCAGCAGATTAGGGGGTTCACCCCTCCACTTT.